The next 11 T cell receptor beta chains were all read from a single sample in a study of identical twins. From the 5' RACE reads, TCRdb called clonotypes with MiXCR, one entry per CDR3 protein. The sample lists approximately 600,000 distinct CDR3 sequences, about 7.1% occurring once. The same data also went into a second study, on yellow fever vaccine responses in identical twins.

Material for sequencing was PBMCs. Every receptor here comes from a woman between 18 and 29 years old in good health.

This clonotype was observed a few times. The J gene is TRBJ1-3, the V gene TRBV6-2 or TRBV6-3, with a weak D call TRBD1 (6 bases). V lost 5 bases, J lost 1 base, and 12 bases lay in between. Looked up from germline, CDR1 is MNHEY and CDR2 is SVGEGT. This CDR3 has 15 amino acids. As DNA, the CDR3 is TGTGCCAGCAGTCTAACAGGACAGTCTGGAAACACCATATATTTT. This encodes CASSLTGQSGNTIYF.

V and J are TRBV18 and TRBJ2-2, with D unresolved. The V end was cut by 1 base, the J end by 0 bases, with 9 bases between. Germline V gene lookup returns CDR1 KGHSH and CDR2 LQKENI. The CDR3 runs 16 residues. The CDR3 nucleotides are TGTGCCAGCTCACCACAGGGAATGGCGAACACCGGGGAGCTGTTTTTT. Its translation: CASSPQGMANTGELFF.

This chain joins TRBV20-1 and TRBJ1-2, with a possible D match to TRBD1 (5 bases). V shed 6 bases and J shed 0 bases, with 11 bases lying between them. Germline CDR1 is DFQATT and CDR2 is SNEGSKA (reference sequence). The CDR3 is 13 amino acids. CDR3 sequence: CSATTATNYGYTF. In DNA form, the CDR3 reads TGCAGTGCCACGACAGCTACTAACTATGGCTACACCTTC.

The table lists this clonotype with a few counts. The chain links TRBV10-3 to TRBJ2-7; the D call may be TRBD1 or TRBD2 (5 bases each). With 10 bases removed from V and 6 bases from J, the gap between germline ends came to 13 bases. CDR1 is ENHRY, CDR2 SYGVKD, per germline. The CDR3 runs 11 residues. CDR3 sequence: CATDRGGEQYF. The CDR3 DNA follows: TGTGCCACCGACCGGGGCGGCGAGCAGTACTTC.

The J gene is TRBJ2-3, the V gene TRBV20-1; TRBD2 matches 7 bases. Germline CDR1 DFQATT, CDR2 SNEGSKA (reference sequence). The CDR3 length is 15 residues. The J segment lost 2 bases and the V segment lost 4 bases, leaving 9 bases of the junction unmatched. The CDR3 loop reads CSATTPGRDTDTQYF. The CDR3 DNA is TGCAGTGCTACCACCCCAGGGAGGGACACAGATACGCAGTATTTT.

This rearrangement joins TRBV3-1 to TRBJ2-5; 9 bases agree with TRBD2. CDR3 length equals 14 residues. Germline V gives CDR1 LGHDT, CDR2 YNNKEL (reference sequence). V lost 5 bases to trimming and J lost 4 bases; unmatched junction nucleotides: 5. The CDR3 loop is CASSVIAGAETQYF. The CDR3 region has the DNA TGTGCCAGCAGCGTAATAGCGGGAGCAGAGACCCAGTACTTC.

This clonotype was seen a few times. V is TRBV20-1 and J is TRBJ2-5; TRBD1 agrees at 7 bases. V shed 1 base and J 3 bases; nucleotides not matched to a gene: 8. The CDR3 is made up of 15 amino acids. Germline V gives CDR1 DFQATT, CDR2 SNEGSKA (reference sequence). In nucleotides, the CDR3 is TGCAGTGCTAGAGCTTCAGGGGGATACAAAGAGACCCAGTACTTC. Translating it yields CSARASGGYKETQYF.

This clonotype was observed a handful of times. This sequence joins TRBV2 and TRBJ2-3, with 8 bases that match TRBD2. J lost 1 base, V lost 4 bases, and 7 bases had no gene match. This CDR3 is 16 amino acids long. The germline V gene encodes CDR1 SNHLY and CDR2 FYNNEI. CDR3 amino acids: CASSVQEAGGTDTQYF. CDR3 DNA sequence: TGTGCCAGCAGTGTCCAAGAAGCGGGAGGCACAGATACGCAGTATTTT.

This clonotype came up a few times. This chain joins TRBV5-4 and TRBJ2-2, with TRBD1 matching over 8 bases. The CDR3 has 15 residues. V lost 4 bases, J lost 1 base, and 3 bases stayed unmatched. Germline V CDR1 and CDR2: SGHNT, YYREEE (reference sequence). The CDR3 nucleotides are TGTGCCAGCAGCCTGACAGGGGTGAACACCGGGGAGCTGTTTTTT. This sequence encodes CASSLTGVNTGELFF.

This clonotype was recorded many times. The rearrangement joins TRBV5-1 to TRBJ2-1, with D tentatively TRBD2 (5 bases). V was pared by 2 bases and J by 8 bases, with 14 bases between. The CDR3 has 14 amino acids. In germline, CDR1 is SGHRS, CDR2 YFSETQ. The DNA for the CDR3 is TGCGCCAGCAGCTTCCGAGGAATGAGGGATGAGCAGTTCTTC. It encodes CASSFRGMRDEQFF.

This clonotype is a singleton in its sample. The V gene is TRBV15, the J gene TRBJ2-1; 9 bases agree with TRBD2. The CDR3 is 16 residues long. The trim removed 0 bases at V and 5 bases at J, leaving 5 bases unmatched. Per germline, CDR1 LNHNV and CDR2 YYDKDF (reference sequence). The CDR3 reads CATSRDSSGNNNEQFF. For the CDR3, the DNA is TGTGCCACCAGCAGAGATTCTAGCGGGAACAACAATGAGCAGTTCTTC.